Shown below are 21 T cell receptor beta chains from a single sample sequenced in a study of long-term antiretroviral therapy in people with HIV. Sequencing used immunoSEQ v3.0 at survey level. Clones were read by immunoSEQ multiplex PCR, and TCRdb kept only the in-frame ones, dropping some. The sample holds about 23,000 clones, approximately 80% seen once. The material was unsorted PBMCs, obtained 4.2 to 4.5 years after starting antiretroviral therapy. Source of these receptors: a man aged 30-40 years with HIV.

This chain joins TRBV7-9 and TRBJ2-1; no reliable D call. Trimming took off 5 bases at V and 3 bases at J, with 11 bases between the two ends. From germline, CDR1 is SEHNR and CDR2 FQNEAQ (reference sequence). CDR3 size: 14 residues. The CDR3, as DNA: TGTGCCAGCAGCCGGTCCTCGGGCTACAATGAGCAGTTCTTC. It is translated as CASSRSSGYNEQFF. Supplemented by reference TRBV7-9 and TRBJ2-1, the full variable domain reads DTGVSQNPRHKITKRGQNVTFRCDPISEHNRLYWYRQTLGQGPEFLTYFQNEAQLEKSRLLSDRFSAERPKGSFSTLEIQRTEQGDSAMYLCASSRSSGYNEQFFGPGTRLTVL.

The rearrangement uses TRBV19 and TRBJ1-5; D remains unclear. CDR1 is LNHDA and CDR2 is SQIVND in the germline V gene (reference sequence). The germline V and J ends were trimmed by 5 bases and 2 bases, with 13 bases remaining between them. The CDR3 runs to 15 residues. The CDR3 DNA sequence: TGTGCCAGTAGTGAGGGCCGTTACGGCAATCAGCCCCAGCATTTT. Its protein is CASSEGRYGNQPQHF.

V usage is TRBV18 and J usage is TRBJ1-4; perhaps TRBD1 as D (6 bases). The germline V and J ends were trimmed by 3 bases and 8 bases, with 10 bases remaining between them. CDR3 length equals 13 residues. Germline loops: CDR1 KGHSH, CDR2 LQKENI. The CDR3 region is CASSPTGEEKLFF. The CDR3 DNA sequence: TGTGCCAGCTCACCGACAGGTGAGGAAAAACTGTTTTTT.

This chain joins TRBV14 and TRBJ2-1; D not certain. Germline V gene lookup returns CDR1 SGHDN and CDR2 FVKESK. V gave up 3 bases and J gave up 7 bases, with 13 bases separating them. The CDR3 totals 14 residues. The CDR3 DNA follows: TGTGCCAGCAGCCAGAGTTTGGCCGGGAATGAGCAGTTCTTC. This translates into CASSQSLAGNEQFF.

This chain joins TRBV5-4 and TRBJ1-1, with D unresolved. Germline V gene data show CDR1 as SGHNT and CDR2 as YYREEE (reference sequence). V lost 3 bases and J 1 base, leaving 13 bases between the germline ends. The CDR3 is 15 amino acids. CDR3 amino acids: CASSSGWQKNTEAFF. The CDR3 DNA follows: TGTGCCAGCAGCTCGGGGTGGCAGAAGAACACTGAAGCTTTCTTT.

The chain has TRBV30 and TRBJ1-4; D gene uncertain. The germline V and J ends were trimmed by 0 bases and 10 bases, with 15 bases remaining between them. CDR1 and CDR2 from the germline V gene are GTSNPN and SVGIG (reference sequence). This CDR3 has 14 amino acids. The CDR3 sequence: CAWSVGTTRGKLFF. Written as DNA, the CDR3 is TGTGCCTGGAGTGTGGGCACTACTCGTGGAAAACTGTTTTTT.

The genes are TRBV15 and TRBJ1-4, with 7 bases identical to TRBD1. This CDR3 spans 14 amino acids. V lost 0 bases and J lost 6; bases outside the gene matches: 1. Per the germline V gene, CDR1 is LNHNV and CDR2 is YYDKDF (reference sequence). The CDR3 region has the DNA TGTGCCACCAGCAGAGACAGGGGGTATGAAAAACTGTTTTTT. Translating gives CATSRDRGYEKLFF.

The chain joins TRBV12-5 to TRBJ2-1, with TRBD2 matching over 8 bases. CDR3 size: 12 residues. V shed 10 bases, J shed 6 bases, and the junction held 5 bases outside the gene matches. Germline-derived CDR1 and CDR2 are LGHNT and FRNRAP. CDR3 loop: CATGRGLNEQFF. CDR3 DNA: TGTGCTACCGGGAGGGGCCTCAATGAGCAGTTCTTC.

The chain uses TRBV19 and TRBJ1-1; D not resolved. V was cut by 7 bases and J by 3 bases, with 18 bases left in between. Germline CDR1 reads LNHDA; CDR2 reads SQIVND (reference sequence). The CDR3 spans 15 residues. CDR3 nucleotides: TGTGCCAGTATCCGAGAGAGGGAGCGGGACACTGAAGCTTTCTTT. This codes for CASIRERERDTEAFF.

The chain combines TRBV27 with TRBJ1-5; 7 bases map to TRBD1. V lost 2 bases, J lost 6 bases, and 10 bases stayed unmatched. Germline V gives CDR1 MNHEY, CDR2 SMNVEV (reference sequence). The CDR3 contains 16 residues. The CDR3: CASSLNAGGESQPQHF. The CDR3 DNA sequence: TGTGCCAGCAGTTTAAATGCAGGGGGGGAGAGTCAGCCCCAGCATTTT.

The gene calls are TRBV4-3 and TRBJ2-6; TRBD2 is a possible D gene (5 bases). The CDR3 has 16 amino acids. In germline, CDR1 is LGHNA, CDR2 YSLEER. V lost 0 bases and J lost 1, with 7 bases in between. CDR3 nucleotide sequence: TGCGCCAGCAGCCAAGACCGAGGGTCTGGGGCCAACGTCCTGACTTTC. Its translation: CASSQDRGSGANVLTF.

V and J are TRBV5-6 and TRBJ1-4, with D perhaps matching TRBD1 (6 bases). V was trimmed by 2 bases and J by 4 bases, leaving 9 bases between them. This CDR3 contains 14 residues. Germline V CDR1 and CDR2: SGHDT, YYEEEE. The CDR3: CASSFGQSNEKLFF. DNA for the CDR3: TGTGCCAGCAGCTTCGGACAGAGTAATGAAAAACTGTTTTTT. Full variable domain (rest looked up from reference TRBV5-6 and TRBJ1-4): DAGVTQSPTHLIKTRGQQVTLRCSPKSGHDTVSWYQQALGQGPQFIFQYYEEEERQRGNFPDRFSGHQFPNYSSELNVNALLLGDSALYLCASSFGQSNEKLFFGSGTQLSVL.

The chain carries TRBV5-1 and TRBJ2-7, with no clear D. Germline V gene sequence: CDR1 SGHRS, CDR2 YFSETQ. This CDR3 is built from 14 residues. V dropped 0 bases and J dropped 2 bases, with 9 bases sitting between them. The CDR3 region is CASSLVAAAYEQYF. In nucleotides, the CDR3 is TGCGCCAGCAGCTTGGTGGCAGCAGCCTACGAGCAGTACTTC.

The chain carries TRBV4-3 and TRBJ2-5; D not resolved. CDR3 length: 15 amino acids. The germline V gene encodes CDR1 LGHNA and CDR2 YSLEER. Trimming stripped 0 bases from V and 5 bases from J, with 13 bases between. In DNA form, the CDR3 reads TGCGCCAGCAGCCAAGATCGAGGCGACGTCGAGACCCAGTACTTC. This sequence encodes CASSQDRGDVETQYF.

The chain recombines TRBV14 with TRBJ1-1; D not certain. This CDR3 comprises 13 residues. Trimming removed 3 bases from V and 2 bases from J, with 7 bases in between. CDR1 and CDR2 from the germline V gene are SGHDN and FVKESK. The CDR3 sequence is CASSQSFNTEAFF. The CDR3 DNA follows: TGTGCCAGCAGCCAGTCCTTTAACACTGAAGCTTTCTTT.

V usage is TRBV18 and J usage is TRBJ2-3; maybe TRBD2 (5 bases). CDR1 and CDR2 (germline): KGHSH, LQKENI. Trimming cost V 3 bases and J 0 bases, with 7 bases left between them. The CDR3 is 14 residues long. The CDR3 loop reads CASSPAGSTDTQYF. The CDR3 DNA sequence: TGTGCCAGCTCACCGGCGGGTAGCACAGATACGCAGTATTTT.

This sequence joins TRBV5-8 and TRBJ1-1, with 8 bases lining up with TRBD1. The CDR3 is made up of 14 amino acids. J gave up 5 bases and V 3 bases, and 6 bases lay outside the gene matches. Per germline, CDR1 SGHTS and CDR2 YDEGEE. CDR3 residues: CASSYTGGRTEAFF. The CDR3 coding sequence is TGTGCCAGCAGCTACACAGGGGGGAGGACTGAAGCTTTCTTT.

This clone is a singleton in its sample. The chain couples TRBV5-1 to TRBJ2-5; D is possibly TRBD2 (6 bases). The CDR3 extends over 14 amino acids. Germline loops: CDR1 SGHRS, CDR2 YFSETQ. V dropped 2 bases and J dropped 2 bases, with 10 bases sitting between them. CDR3 DNA sequence: TGCGCCAGCAGCTTATGGGACTCGCAAGAGACCCAGTACTTC. Amino acid sequence: CASSLWDSQETQYF. Full variable domain (outside the CDR3, taken from reference TRBV5-1 and TRBJ2-5): KAGVTQTPRYLIKTRGQQVTLSCSPISGHRSVSWYQQTPGQGLQFLFEYFSETQRNKGNFPGRFSGRQFSNSRSEMNVSTLELGDSALYLCASSLWDSQETQYFGPGTRLLVL.

The rearrangement uses TRBV28 and TRBJ1-1; D remains unclear. Deletions cut 3 bases from V and 0 bases from J, with 14 bases between. The germline V gene encodes CDR1 MDHEN and CDR2 SYDVKM. The CDR3 is 16 amino acids. The CDR3 sequence is CASSFLPQNMNTEAFF. The DNA of the CDR3 is TGTGCCAGCAGTTTTCTCCCACAGAATATGAACACTGAAGCTTTCTTT.

The chain is built from TRBV7-9 and TRBJ1-3; no firm D call. Germline V gene data show CDR1 as SEHNR and CDR2 as FQNEAQ (reference sequence). The CDR3 extends over 14 amino acids. V lost 3 bases and J 4 bases, leaving 10 bases between the germline ends. The CDR3 nucleotides read TGTGCCAGCAGCTTTGGCGGTTCGGGAAACACCATATATTTT. It codes for CASSFGGSGNTIYF.

This chain links TRBV5-1 with TRBJ2-2, with a weak D call TRBD2 (6 bases). The CDR3 runs 14 residues. V was shortened by 4 bases and J by 4 bases, with 11 bases between the two germline ends. Germline V gene data show CDR1 as SGHRS and CDR2 as YFSETQ. This CDR3 reads CASSPGLFTGELFF. Here the CDR3 DNA reads TGCGCCAGCAGCCCGGGACTTTTCACCGGGGAGCTGTTTTTT.